The 26 T cell receptor beta chains reported below all come from one sample, sequenced in a study of blood T cell repertoires in COVID-19. Libraries were prepared by immunoSEQ multiplex PCR; TCRdb keeps only in-frame clonotypes and omits some of them. The repertoire holds about 160,000 clones, with roughly 73% as singletons. Material for sequencing was peripheral blood. These receptors were obtained from an older man with acute or convalescent COVID-19.

This chain connects TRBV5-1 to TRBJ2-5; possibly TRBD2 for D (7 bases). Trimming removed 6 bases at V and 5 bases at J, with 17 bases between. The CDR3 contains 14 residues. Per the germline V gene, CDR1 is SGHRS and CDR2 is YFSETQ. The CDR3 loop reads CASKLGGVQETQYF. The DNA of the CDR3 is TGCGCCAGCAAGTTAGGGGGGGTTCAGGAGACCCAGTACTTC.

The CDR3 DNA follows: TGTGCCAGCAGCCAAGATCTTCATCAGCCCCAGCATTTT. This gives the protein CASSQDLHQPQHF. J is TRBJ1-5 and V is TRBV3-1 (or the pseudogene TRBV3-2); D not resolved. The V gene lost 0 bases and the J gene lost 5 bases, with 5 bases spanning the gap. Germline V gene data show CDR1 as LGHDT and CDR2 as YNNKEL (reference sequence). This CDR3 contains 13 residues.

The V and J genes are TRBV7-9 and TRBJ1-2, with 7 bases fitting TRBD1. CDR1 is SEHNR and CDR2 is FQNEAQ in the germline V gene (reference sequence). The CDR3 totals 16 residues. The J segment lost 0 bases and the V segment lost 2 bases, leaving 6 bases of the junction unmatched. The CDR3 region is CASSLSSRGANYGYTF. The CDR3 DNA is TGTGCCAGCAGCTTATCGTCCAGGGGGGCTAACTATGGCTACACCTTC.

This clone was counted once. This chain uses TRBV19 with TRBJ1-2; 9 bases line up with TRBD1. The CDR3 runs to 13 residues. The V segment lost 10 bases and the J segment 7 bases; nucleotides outside the gene matches: 10. Germline-derived CDR1 and CDR2 are LNHDA and SQIVND (reference sequence). The CDR3 DNA follows: TGTGCCACCGAACCGGGACAGGGCCGTGGCTACACCTTC. Amino acids: CATEPGQGRGYTF.

The V gene is TRBV7-9, the J gene TRBJ1-3; D is undetermined. The ends were cut back, 5 bases at V and 5 bases at J, with 7 bases in the middle. From germline, CDR1 is SEHNR and CDR2 FQNEAQ (reference sequence). The CDR3 has 12 amino acids. The DNA for the CDR3 is TGTGCCAGCAGCCCACAACGAAACACCATATATTTT. Translating gives CASSPQRNTIYF.

The chain has TRBV11-1 and TRBJ2-7; 12 nucleotides line up with TRBD2. This CDR3 is 15 amino acids long. V trimming: 5 bases; J trimming: 7 bases; junction bases outside the gene matches: 9. Per the germline V gene, CDR1 is SGHAT and CDR2 is FQDESV (reference sequence). The chain's CDR3 is CASSHLAGGPGEQYF. Here the CDR3 DNA reads TGTGCCAGCAGCCACCTAGCGGGAGGGCCGGGTGAGCAGTACTTC.

V gene TRBV7-8 combines with J gene TRBJ2-7; 10 bases line up with TRBD1. Unmatched junction bases numbered 7, after V lost 5 bases and J lost 3 bases. Germline loops: CDR1 SGHVS, CDR2 FQNEAQ. This CDR3 is built from 15 residues. The CDR3 sequence is CASSPSGTGVYEQYF. In nucleotides, the CDR3 is TGTGCCAGCAGCCCATCCGGGACAGGGGTCTACGAGCAGTACTTC.

This clone was picked up one time. The rearrangement joins TRBV14 to TRBJ1-4; no reliable D call. The V end lost 4 bases, the J end lost 6 bases, and 18 bases lay between the germline ends. The CDR3 is 16 amino acids. Germline V gene data show CDR1 as SGHDN and CDR2 as FVKESK. The CDR3 reads CASSPLEGFGHEKLFF. The CDR3 DNA reads TGTGCCAGCAGCCCCCTTGAGGGATTCGGCCATGAAAAACTGTTTTTT.

V and J are TRBV6-5 and TRBJ1-1, with TRBD1 identical over 10 bases. The germline V gene encodes CDR1 MNHEY and CDR2 SVGAGI. The V and J ends lost 2 bases and 5 bases, in that order; junction bases with no gene match: 5. This CDR3 region has 15 residues. The CDR3 DNA reads TGTGCCAGCAGTTACACGGGACAGGGGAGGACTGAAGCTTTCTTT. It specifies CASSYTGQGRTEAFF.

The sample holds a few counts of this clone. This rearrangement joins TRBV24-1 to TRBJ2-3, with D tentatively TRBD2 (6 bases). CDR1 is KGHDR, CDR2 SFDVKD, per germline. The CDR3 spans 15 residues. Trimming removed 0 bases from V and 6 bases from J, with 12 bases in between. CDR3 in DNA: TGTGCCACCAGTGATTTGAGGCGGGGTCAGGATACGCAGTATTTT. Its protein product is CATSDLRRGQDTQYF.

The V gene is TRBV4-3, the J gene TRBJ2-3; 9 nucleotides align to TRBD2. Germline V gene lookup returns CDR1 LGHNA and CDR2 YSLEER. The J segment lost 4 bases and the V segment lost 4 bases, leaving 12 bases of the junction unmatched. This CDR3 spans 17 amino acids. Here the CDR3 reads CASSRSFSGSGADTQYF. CDR3 DNA sequence: TGCGCCAGCAGCCGTTCTTTTAGCGGGAGCGGGGCAGATACGCAGTATTTT.

The chain couples TRBV6-2 or TRBV6-3 to TRBJ2-1, with 11 positions matching TRBD2. The CDR3 covers 17 residues. J was trimmed by 8 bases and V by 4 bases; bases with no gene match: 13. Germline assignment: CDR1 MNHEY and CDR2 SVGEGT. CDR3 DNA sequence: TGTGCCAGCAGTTGGGGCCTAGCGGGAGGAGGGTTCGATGAGCAGTTCTTC. Its protein is CASSWGLAGGGFDEQFF.

The chain couples TRBV19 to TRBJ1-6; D is unclear. The V end lost 6 bases, the J end lost 0 bases, and 15 bases lay between the germline ends. Germline CDR1 reads LNHDA; CDR2 reads SQIVND (reference sequence). This CDR3 is built from 17 residues. The CDR3 region is CASRGPAGGSYNSPLHF. CDR3 DNA: TGTGCCAGTAGAGGCCCTGCGGGAGGCTCCTATAATTCACCCCTCCACTTT.

This clone came up many times. The J gene is TRBJ2-7, the V gene TRBV19; TRBD1 matches at 7 bases. CDR1 LNHDA and CDR2 SQIVND come from the germline V gene (reference sequence). The CDR3 has 15 amino acids. V lost 5 bases to trimming and J lost 3 bases; unmatched junction nucleotides: 10. The DNA for the CDR3 is TGTGCCAGTAGTCCAACCCCGGGACAGAACTACGAGCAGTACTTC. Its protein product is CASSPTPGQNYEQYF.

In DNA form, the CDR3 reads TGTGCCAGCAGACTTACTAACACTAATGAAAAACTGTTTTTT. This codes for CASRLTNTNEKLFF. The chain has TRBV6-5 and TRBJ1-4; D ambiguous. V gave up 6 bases and J gave up 2 bases, with 10 bases separating them. Germline values: CDR1 MNHEY, CDR2 SVGAGI. The CDR3 spans 14 residues.

This chain joins TRBV19 and TRBJ1-5; the D is unclear. Deletions cut 2 bases from V and 5 bases from J, with 16 bases between. The CDR3 loop spans 16 amino acids. Germline lookup yields CDR1 LNHDA and CDR2 SQIVND (reference sequence). This CDR3 reads CASSIWEWGNDQPQHF. Written as DNA, the CDR3 is TGTGCCAGTAGTATATGGGAGTGGGGAAATGATCAGCCCCAGCATTTT. Full variable domain (missing parts from reference TRBV19 and TRBJ1-5): DGGITQSPKYLFRKEGQNVTLSCEQNLNHDAMYWYRQDPGQGLRLIYYSQIVNDFQKGDIAEGYSVSREKKESFPLTVTSAQKNPTAFYLCASSIWEWGNDQPQHFGDGTRLSIL.

This chain uses TRBV10-1 with TRBJ2-3, with 8 positions matching TRBD2. The CDR3 runs to 18 residues. With V trimmed by 6 bases and J by 3 bases, 17 bases remained unmatched. Germline V gives CDR1 WNHNN, CDR2 SYGVQD (reference sequence). The CDR3 nucleotides read TGCGCCAGCAGACGCTGCGCGGGGGGATGGGCCGGGACAGATACGCAGTATTTT. As protein: CASRRCAGGWAGTDTQYF.

This clone was seen more than once but under ten times. The chain uses TRBV6-2 or TRBV6-3 and TRBJ2-7, with 8 bases fitting TRBD1. The J segment lost 5 bases and the V segment lost 0 bases, leaving 9 bases of the junction unmatched. Germline lookup yields CDR1 MNHEY and CDR2 SVGEGT. The CDR3 is 16 amino acids. The CDR3 DNA reads TGTGCCAGCAGTTACTCGAAGCTAGGGACAGGAGACGAGCAGTACTTC. Translating it yields CASSYSKLGTGDEQYF.

This clone was recorded only once. J is TRBJ1-3 and V is TRBV28; 9 bases line up with TRBD1. Germline V gives CDR1 MDHEN, CDR2 SYDVKM. The CDR3 has 13 residues. V lost 10 bases to trimming and J lost 3 bases; unmatched junction nucleotides: 4. In DNA, the CDR3 is TGTGCCACCGACAGGGGGTATGGAAACACCATATATTTT. Amino acids: CATDRGYGNTIYF.

The chain couples TRBV9 to TRBJ2-1, with D perhaps TRBD1 (5 bases). The CDR3 is made up of 15 amino acids. The V end was cut by 4 bases, the J end by 4 bases, with 15 bases between. Germline assignment: CDR1 SGDLS and CDR2 YYNGEE. CDR3 coding DNA: TGTGCCAGCAGCCCCGAAGGGGTCGGGTACAATGAGCAGTTCTTC. This gives the protein CASSPEGVGYNEQFF.

V is TRBV11-2 and J is TRBJ1-1; 7 bases agree with TRBD1. The germline V gene has CDR1 SGHAT and CDR2 FQNNGV. This CDR3 comprises 14 residues. Trimming cost V 5 bases and J 1 base; bases outside gene matches: 4. The CDR3 DNA is TGTGCCAGCAGCACTACAGGGGCGAACACTGAAGCTTTCTTT. Translated, it gives CASSTTGANTEAFF.

J is TRBJ1-1 and V is TRBV19, with TRBD1 matching over 8 bases. Looked up from germline, CDR1 is LNHDA and CDR2 is SQIVND (reference sequence). This CDR3 region has 15 residues. The V segment lost 4 bases and the J segment 8 bases; nucleotides outside the gene matches: 12. CDR3 sequence (DNA): TGTGCCAGTAGTAGACTTACGACAGGGGCCCCCGAAGCTTTCTTT. It translates to CASSRLTTGAPEAFF.

The chain couples TRBV11-2 to TRBJ2-5, with 9 bases matching TRBD1. Germline CDR1 reads SGHAT; CDR2 reads FQNNGV. This CDR3 has 16 residues. The V segment lost 2 bases and the J segment 4 bases; nucleotides outside the gene matches: 8. CDR3 protein: CASSLSYRGPGETQYF. CDR3 coding DNA: TGTGCCAGCAGCTTATCTTACAGGGGGCCGGGAGAGACCCAGTACTTC.

A single count supports this clone. J is TRBJ2-1 and V is TRBV7-9; TRBD1 aligns across 7 bases. The CDR3 is 13 residues long. Per germline, CDR1 SEHNR and CDR2 FQNEAQ (reference sequence). V shed 5 bases and J 12 bases; nucleotides not matched to a gene: 10. The CDR3 loop reads CASSLDPAGGQFF. The CDR3 coding sequence is TGTGCCAGCAGCCTGGACCCGGCAGGGGGGCAGTTCTTC.

This clone was seen a handful of times. The V gene is TRBV30, the J gene TRBJ1-2; D might be TRBD1 (6 bases). CDR3 length: 13 amino acids. V was cut by 7 bases and J by 5 bases, with 17 bases left in between. CDR1 is GTSNPN, CDR2 SVGIG, per germline (reference sequence). The CDR3 DNA sequence: TGTGCCTCTCCGACAGGAACAACTTATGGCTACACCTTC. Translating it yields CASPTGTTYGYTF. Combining the CDR3 with reference TRBV30 and TRBJ1-2 gives the whole variable domain SQTIHQWPATLVQPVGSPLSLECTVEGTSNPNLYWYRQAAGRGLQLLFYSVGIGQISSEVPQNLSASRPQDRQFILSSKKLLLSDSGFYLCASPTGTTYGYTFGSGTRLTVV.

The table lists this clone with a few counts. The chain has TRBV6-5 and TRBJ1-2; the D gene is possibly TRBD1 (5 bases). V was shortened by 4 bases and J by 5 bases, with 14 bases between the two germline ends. Per germline, CDR1 MNHEY and CDR2 SVGAGI. The CDR3 extends over 14 amino acids. The CDR3 loop is CASSSRVGRYGYTF. For the CDR3, the DNA is TGTGCCAGCAGTTCCAGGGTGGGCCGATATGGCTACACCTTC.